Reported below is one T cell receptor beta chain. Its antigen is unidentified. The data stem from a study of early T cells in non-severe SARS-CoV-2 infection. Overall study: Unsorted whole-blood RNA was sequenced in bulk, leaving chains unpaired.

Study-level findings and limits: Missing private and CD4 specificities, VDJdb matching favored anti-spike CD8 responses.

Unique molecular identifiers were affixed to single, distinct cDNA molecules. TCRdb passed the 5' RACE reads through MiXCR, listing each CDR3 protein once. The table includes around 50,000 distinct CDR3 sequences, roughly 9.2% detected once. The CDR3 consists of 14 residues. Germline lookup yields CDR1 MNHEY and CDR2 SMNVEV (reference sequence). Trimming stripped 0 bases from V and 5 bases from J, with 7 bases between. The J gene is TRBJ1-4, the V gene TRBV27; TRBD1 might be the D (5 bases). What was sequenced was whole blood. This clonotype was sampled from an adult who was a healthcare worker with PCR-confirmed SARS-CoV-2 infection or an uninfected control (not recorded which). This chain's CDR3 is CASSLSGENEKLFF. In DNA form, the CDR3 reads TGTGCCAGCAGTTTATCAGGGGAGAATGAAAAACTGTTTTTT.